This T cell receptor (beta chain) was profiled in a study of beta chain features in type 1 diabetes. Isolated RNA was reverse transcribed in full, so expressed TCRB transcripts were sequenced. Generated by immunoSEQ multiplex PCR, the TCRdb table keeps only in-frame clones and is missing some. The table shows 300,000 to 350,000 clones, with 12% to 15% occurring only once. This clone was detected a few times. The identical CDR3 is also encoded by other nucleotide sequences in the sample. V was pared by 1 base and J by 4 bases, with 2 bases between. Germline CDR1 and CDR2: DFQATT and SNEGSKA (reference sequence). CDR3 length: 11 amino acids.

The TCR was taken from a man aged 25 to 40 in good health. The chain has TRBV20-1 and TRBJ1-3; the D is unclear. The specimen was central memory CD4+ T cells from blood. The CDR3 region is CSARGGNTIYF. The CDR3 DNA is TGCAGTGCTAGAGGAGGAAACACCATATATTTT.